A selection of T cell receptor beta chains follows, all from one sample in a study of preoperative IRX-2 immunotherapy in early breast cancer. Assay: immunoSEQ multiplex PCR; the TCRdb copy retains only in-frame clones and omits some. The sample lists 95,000 to 100,000 clones, about nine tenths occurring once. Specimen: tumor tissue, collected after IRX-2 immunotherapy. Receptors originate from a human donor with breast cancer. Each CDR3 is given with its conserved first and last residue. D genes are given only for firm matches. Only some rows state a clone size, as once, few, many or a class for expanded clones.

d_gene	v_gene	j_gene	abundance	CDR3aa	CDR3nt
-	TRBV29-1	TRBJ2-7	-	CSARQSSYEQYF	TGCAGCGCACGACAGAGCTCCTACGAGCAGTACTTC
TRBD1	TRBV18	TRBJ1-6	once	CASSPDRTGPTNSPLHF	TGTGCCAGCTCACCGGATCGGACAGGACCGACTAATTCACCCCTCCACTTT
-	TRBV6-8	TRBJ1-4	-	CASVREPSNEKLFF	TGTGCCAGCGTGAGGGAGCCGTCTAATGAAAAACTGTTTTTT
-	TRBV28	TRBJ2-7	-	CASRGQSTYEQYF	TGTGCCAGCAGAGGACAGTCGACATACGAGCAGTACTTC
-	TRBV10-3	TRBJ1-5	-	CAISQSSDSNQPQHF	TGTGCCATCAGTCAGTCGTCGGATAGCAATCAGCCCCAGCATTTT
-	TRBV30	TRBJ1-5	few	CAWSLSTGNQPQHF	TGTGCCTGGAGTCTGTCGACGGGGAATCAGCCCCAGCATTTT
-	TRBV30	TRBJ1-5	-	CAWSVGNNQPQHF	TGTGCCTGGAGTGTAGGGAACAATCAGCCCCAGCATTTT
TRBD1	TRBV11-3	TRBJ2-1	-	CASSLVAGTGFSEQFF	TGTGCCAGCAGCTTGGTGGCCGGGACAGGGTTTTCTGAGCAGTTCTTC
TRBD1	TRBV18	TRBJ1-1	few	CASSPPNPGQDGRAFF	TGTGCCAGCTCACCACCAAACCCCGGACAGGACGGGAGGGCTTTCTTT
-	TRBV6-8	TRBJ1-5	-	CASSYSRWRNQPQHF	TGTGCCAGCAGTTATAGCCGATGGCGCAATCAGCCCCAGCATTTT
TRBD1	TRBV28	TRBJ2-1	-	CASSFPGTGNNEQFF	TGTGCCAGCAGTTTCCCCGGGACAGGAAACAATGAGCAGTTCTTC
TRBD2	TRBV7-4	TRBJ2-1	-	CASSRGLAQLGSYNEQFF	TGTGCCAGCAGCCGCGGACTAGCGCAACTTGGGTCCTACAATGAGCAGTTCTTC
-	TRBV14	TRBJ1-5	few	CASSQGPGSPQHF	TGTGCCAGCAGCCAGGGACCCGGATCGCCCCAGCATTTT
TRBD1	TRBV5-1	TRBJ2-7	-	CASSPGAGGDHEQYF	TGCGCCAGCAGCCCTGGGGCAGGGGGCGACCACGAGCAGTACTTC
TRBD1	TRBV6-8	TRBJ1-5	few	CASSPQTGAQPQHF	TGTGCCAGCAGTCCCCAGACAGGGGCGCAGCCCCAGCATTTT
-	TRBV23-1	TRBJ2-1	-	CASSQAAASYNEQFF	TGCGCCAGCAGCCAGGCGGCGGCGTCCTACAATGAGCAGTTCTTC
-	TRBV19	TRBJ1-5	-	CASSIGTLGVRPQHF	TGTGCCAGTAGTATCGGGACCCTCGGCGTTCGGCCCCAGCATTTT
-	TRBV19	TRBJ1-5	-	CATRAETGSNQPQHF	TGTGCCACCCGCGCCGAAACGGGTAGCAATCAGCCCCAGCATTTT
TRBD1	TRBV10-1	TRBJ1-1	-	CASTGTGVEAFF	TGCGCCAGCACCGGGACAGGGGTTGAAGCTTTCTTT
-	TRBV7-1	TRBJ1-6	-	CASSHGSQWALHF	TGTGCCAGCAGCCATGGCTCTCAGTGGGCCCTCCACTTT
-	TRBV7-6	TRBJ1-4	-	CASSVGFRTPTNEKLFF	TGTGCCAGCAGCGTTGGCTTTAGGACTCCAACTAATGAAAAACTGTTTTTT
TRBD1	TRBV25-1	TRBJ1-4	-	CASSGGQGTNEKLFF	TGTGCCAGCAGTGGAGGACAGGGAACGAATGAAAAACTGTTTTTT
-	TRBV19	TRBJ2-3	-	CASSIPGTDTQYF	TGTGCCAGTAGTATACCGGGGACAGATACGCAGTATTTT
TRBD2	TRBV5-1	TRBJ2-1	-	CASSSGTSSNEQFF	TGCGCCAGCAGCTCCGGGACTAGCTCCAATGAGCAGTTCTTC
-	TRBV9	TRBJ2-2	-	CASSVDNTGELFF	TGTGCCAGCAGCGTGGATAACACCGGGGAGCTGTTTTTT
-	TRBV10-3	TRBJ2-7	-	CAISESISGYEQYF	TGTGCCATCAGTGAGTCAATTAGCGGATACGAGCAGTACTTC
-	TRBV8-2	TRBJ1-5	-	CASNRTPGSRQPQHF	TGTGCCAGCAACAGGACTCCAGGGAGCCGTCAGCCCCAGCATTTT
TRBD1	TRBV18	TRBJ1-4	few	CASSPDRGVTNEKLFF	TGTGCCAGCTCACCGGACAGGGGAGTCACTAATGAAAAACTGTTTTTT
TRBD2	TRBV11-3	TRBJ2-7	once	CASSLVLAGNEQYF	TGTGCCAGCAGCTTAGTACTAGCGGGAAACGAGCAGTACTTC